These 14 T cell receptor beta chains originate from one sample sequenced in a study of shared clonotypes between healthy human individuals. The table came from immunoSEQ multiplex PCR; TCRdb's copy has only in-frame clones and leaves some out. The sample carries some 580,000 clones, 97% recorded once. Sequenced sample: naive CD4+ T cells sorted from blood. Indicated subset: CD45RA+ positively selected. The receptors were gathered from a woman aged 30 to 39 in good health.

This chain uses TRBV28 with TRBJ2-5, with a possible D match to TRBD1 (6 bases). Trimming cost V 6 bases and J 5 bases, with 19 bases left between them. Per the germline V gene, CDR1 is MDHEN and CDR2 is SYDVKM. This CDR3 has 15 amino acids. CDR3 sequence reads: CASSGSSGEVETQYF. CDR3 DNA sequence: TGTGCCAGCAGCGGCAGCTCAGGGGAAGTGGAGACCCAGTACTTC.

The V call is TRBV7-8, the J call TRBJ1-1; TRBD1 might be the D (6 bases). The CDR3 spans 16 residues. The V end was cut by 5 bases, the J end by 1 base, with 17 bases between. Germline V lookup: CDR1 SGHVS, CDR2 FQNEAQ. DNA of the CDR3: TGTGCCAGCAGCATCAACCCAGGGGATGCGAACACTGAAGCTTTCTTT. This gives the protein CASSINPGDANTEAFF.

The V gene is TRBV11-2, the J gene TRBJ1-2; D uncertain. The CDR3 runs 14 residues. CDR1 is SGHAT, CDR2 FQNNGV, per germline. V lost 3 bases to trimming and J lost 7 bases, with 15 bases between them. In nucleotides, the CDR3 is TGTGCCAGCAGCTTGGAAACGGATGTGGGTGGCTACACCTTC. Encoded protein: CASSLETDVGGYTF.

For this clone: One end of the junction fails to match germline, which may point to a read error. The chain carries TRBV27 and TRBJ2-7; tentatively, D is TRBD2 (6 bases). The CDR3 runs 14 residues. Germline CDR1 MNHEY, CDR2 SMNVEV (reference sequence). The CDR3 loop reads CASSLSEGVGYLDF. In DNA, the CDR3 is TGTGCCAGCAGTTTATCGGAGGGAGTCGGGTATCTAGACTTC.

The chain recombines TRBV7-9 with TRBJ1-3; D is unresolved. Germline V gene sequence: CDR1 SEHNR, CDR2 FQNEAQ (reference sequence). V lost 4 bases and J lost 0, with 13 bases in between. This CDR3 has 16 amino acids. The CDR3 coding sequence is TGTGCCAGCAGCTCATCGGACCGAAACTCTGGAAACACCATATATTTT. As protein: CASSSSDRNSGNTIYF.

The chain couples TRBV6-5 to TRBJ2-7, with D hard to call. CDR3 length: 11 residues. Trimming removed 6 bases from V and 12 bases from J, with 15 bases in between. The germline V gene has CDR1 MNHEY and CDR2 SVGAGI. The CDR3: CASRTGLTAYF. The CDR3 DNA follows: TGTGCCAGCAGGACGGGCCTGACTGCGTACTTC.

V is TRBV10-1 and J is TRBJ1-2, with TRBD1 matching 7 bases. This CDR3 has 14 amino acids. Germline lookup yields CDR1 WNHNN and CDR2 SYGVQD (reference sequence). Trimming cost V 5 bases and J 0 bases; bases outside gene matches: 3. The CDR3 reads CASSRDRANYGYTF. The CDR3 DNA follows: TGCGCCAGCAGTAGGGACAGAGCTAACTATGGCTACACCTTC.

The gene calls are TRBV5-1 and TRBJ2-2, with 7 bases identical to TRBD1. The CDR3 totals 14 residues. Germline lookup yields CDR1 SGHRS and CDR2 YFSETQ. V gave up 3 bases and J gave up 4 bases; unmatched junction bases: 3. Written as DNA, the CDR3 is TGCGCCAGCAGCTCGGGACAGACCACCGGGGAGCTGTTTTTT. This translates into CASSSGQTTGELFF.

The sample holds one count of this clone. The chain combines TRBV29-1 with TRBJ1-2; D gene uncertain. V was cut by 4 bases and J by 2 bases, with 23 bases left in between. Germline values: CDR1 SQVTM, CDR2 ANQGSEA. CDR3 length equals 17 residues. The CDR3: CSVGGFPGSTVNYGYTF. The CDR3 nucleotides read TGCAGCGTTGGCGGGTTCCCGGGTTCGACGGTCAACTATGGCTACACCTTC.

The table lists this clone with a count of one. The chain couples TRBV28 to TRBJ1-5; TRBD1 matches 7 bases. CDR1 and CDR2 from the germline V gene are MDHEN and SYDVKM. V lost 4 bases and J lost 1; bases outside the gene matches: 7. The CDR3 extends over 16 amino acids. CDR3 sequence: CASSYQTGRSNQPQHF. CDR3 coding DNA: TGTGCCAGCAGTTACCAGACAGGGCGAAGCAATCAGCCCCAGCATTTT.

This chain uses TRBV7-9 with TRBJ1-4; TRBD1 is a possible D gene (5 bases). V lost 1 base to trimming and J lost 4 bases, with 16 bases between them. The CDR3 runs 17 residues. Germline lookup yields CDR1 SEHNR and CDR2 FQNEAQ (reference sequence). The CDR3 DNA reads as TGTGCCAGCAGCTTAGAAACAGGTTTTGCTAGTAATGAAAAACTGTTTTTT. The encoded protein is CASSLETGFASNEKLFF.

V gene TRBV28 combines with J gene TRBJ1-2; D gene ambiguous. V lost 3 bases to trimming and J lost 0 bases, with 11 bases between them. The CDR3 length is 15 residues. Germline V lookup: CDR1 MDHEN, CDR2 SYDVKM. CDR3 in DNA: TGTGCCAGCAGTTTGACCGGGAGAGCTAACTATGGCTACACCTTC. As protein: CASSLTGRANYGYTF.

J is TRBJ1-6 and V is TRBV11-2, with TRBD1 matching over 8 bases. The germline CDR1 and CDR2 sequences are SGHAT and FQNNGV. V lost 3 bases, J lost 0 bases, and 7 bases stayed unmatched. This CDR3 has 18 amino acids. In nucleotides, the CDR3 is TGTGCCAGCAGCTTGACAGGGGTCCCGAGCTCCTATAATTCACCCCTCCACTTT. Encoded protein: CASSLTGVPSSYNSPLHF.

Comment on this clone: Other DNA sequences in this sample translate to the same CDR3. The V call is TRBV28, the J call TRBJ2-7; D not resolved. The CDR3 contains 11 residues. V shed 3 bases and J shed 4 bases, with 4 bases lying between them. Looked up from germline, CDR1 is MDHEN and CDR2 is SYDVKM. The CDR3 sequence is CASSFGYEQYF. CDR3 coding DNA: TGTGCCAGCAGTTTTGGTTACGAGCAGTACTTC. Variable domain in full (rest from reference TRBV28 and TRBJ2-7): DVKVTQSSRYLVKRTGEKVFLECVQDMDHENMFWYRQDPGLGLRLIYFSYDVKMKEKGDIPEGYSVSREKKERFSLILESASTNQTSMYLCASSFGYEQYFGPGTRLTVT.